This record looks at one TCR beta chain sequence and its context. The sample contains more than one DNA sequence encoding this CDR3. Germline V gene sequence: CDR1 MNHEY, CDR2 SVGAGI. V lost 2 bases to trimming and J lost 4 bases; unmatched junction nucleotides: 1. There are 13 residues in the CDR3. The authors split each subset's genomic DNA evenly across several immunoSEQ plates. Data came from immunoSEQ multiplex PCR; TCRdb stores just in-frame clones and leaves some out. The sample yields more than 1,200,000 clones, about 98.5% seen once. This sample stems from a study of shared clonotypes between healthy human individuals.

The origin of this receptor is a man aged 30-40 years in good health. Sequenced material: naive CD4+ T cells sorted from blood. Noted subset: CD45RA+ positively selected. J is TRBJ2-5 and V is TRBV6-5; 7 bases are shared with TRBD2. For the CDR3, the DNA is TGTGCCAGCAGTTACCCGGGGGGAGAGACCCAGTACTTC. Translation: CASSYPGGETQYF.